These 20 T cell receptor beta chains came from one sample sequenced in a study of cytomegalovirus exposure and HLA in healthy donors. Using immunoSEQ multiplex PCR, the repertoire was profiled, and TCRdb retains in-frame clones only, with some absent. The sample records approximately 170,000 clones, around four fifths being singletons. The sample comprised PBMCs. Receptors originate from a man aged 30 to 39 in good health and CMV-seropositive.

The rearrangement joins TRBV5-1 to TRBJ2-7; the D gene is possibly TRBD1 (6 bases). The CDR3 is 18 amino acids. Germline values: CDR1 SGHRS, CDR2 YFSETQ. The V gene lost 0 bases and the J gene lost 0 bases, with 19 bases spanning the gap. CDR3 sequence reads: CASSLGAVDSGFSYEQYF. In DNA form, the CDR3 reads TGCGCCAGCAGCTTGGGGGCGGTGGACAGCGGATTCTCCTACGAGCAGTACTTC.

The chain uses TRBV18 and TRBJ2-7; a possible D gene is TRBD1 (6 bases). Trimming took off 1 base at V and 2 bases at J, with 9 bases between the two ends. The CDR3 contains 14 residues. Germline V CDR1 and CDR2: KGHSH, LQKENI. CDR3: CASSPRDNPYEQYF. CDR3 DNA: TGTGCCAGCTCACCACGGGACAATCCCTACGAGCAGTACTTC.

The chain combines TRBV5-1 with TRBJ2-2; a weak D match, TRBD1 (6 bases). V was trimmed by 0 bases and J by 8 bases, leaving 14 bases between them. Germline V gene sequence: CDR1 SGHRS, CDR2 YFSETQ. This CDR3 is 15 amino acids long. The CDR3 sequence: CASSLAPGTKGELFF. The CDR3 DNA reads TGCGCCAGCAGCTTGGCCCCAGGGACAAAGGGGGAGCTGTTTTTT.

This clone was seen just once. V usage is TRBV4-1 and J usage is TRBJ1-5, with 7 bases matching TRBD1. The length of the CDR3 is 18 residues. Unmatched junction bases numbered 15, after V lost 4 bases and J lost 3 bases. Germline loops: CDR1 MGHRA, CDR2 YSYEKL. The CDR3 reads CASSPEHRRDSYNQPQHF. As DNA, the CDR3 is TGCGCCAGCAGCCCAGAGCATCGTCGGGACAGTTACAATCAGCCCCAGCATTTT.

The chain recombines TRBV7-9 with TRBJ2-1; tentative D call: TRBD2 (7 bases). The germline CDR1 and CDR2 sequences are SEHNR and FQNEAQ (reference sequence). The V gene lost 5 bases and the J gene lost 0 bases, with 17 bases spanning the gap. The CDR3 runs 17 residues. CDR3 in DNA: TGTGCCAGCAGCCCGGCGGCGGGGGCCCGCTCCTACAATGAGCAGTTCTTC. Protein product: CASSPAAGARSYNEQFF.

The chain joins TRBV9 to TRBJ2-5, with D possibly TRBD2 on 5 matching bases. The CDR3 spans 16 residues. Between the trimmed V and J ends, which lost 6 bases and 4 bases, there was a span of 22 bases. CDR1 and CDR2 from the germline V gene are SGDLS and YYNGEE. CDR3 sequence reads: CASNPDSSSGVETQYF. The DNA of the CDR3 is TGTGCCAGCAATCCAGACTCTAGCTCAGGAGTAGAGACCCAGTACTTC.

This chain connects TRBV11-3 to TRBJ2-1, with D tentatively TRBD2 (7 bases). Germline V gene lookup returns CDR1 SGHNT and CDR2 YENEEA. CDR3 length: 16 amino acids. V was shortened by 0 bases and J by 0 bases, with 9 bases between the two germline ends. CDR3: CASSLEGGGSYNEQFF. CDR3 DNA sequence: TGTGCCAGCAGCTTAGAAGGGGGGGGCTCCTACAATGAGCAGTTCTTC.

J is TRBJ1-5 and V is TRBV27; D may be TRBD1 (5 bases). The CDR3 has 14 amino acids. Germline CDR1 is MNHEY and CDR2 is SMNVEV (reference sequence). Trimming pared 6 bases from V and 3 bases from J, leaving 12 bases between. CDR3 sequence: CASSPRGNNQPQHF. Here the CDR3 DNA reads TGTGCCAGCAGCCCCCGGGGGAACAATCAGCCCCAGCATTTT.

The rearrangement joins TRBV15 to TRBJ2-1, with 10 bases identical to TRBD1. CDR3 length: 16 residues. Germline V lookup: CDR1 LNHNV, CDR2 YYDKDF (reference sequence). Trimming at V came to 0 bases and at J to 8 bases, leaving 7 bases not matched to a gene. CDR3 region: CATSRDGGQGIDEQFF. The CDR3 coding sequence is TGTGCCACCAGCAGAGATGGGGGACAGGGGATCGATGAGCAGTTCTTC.

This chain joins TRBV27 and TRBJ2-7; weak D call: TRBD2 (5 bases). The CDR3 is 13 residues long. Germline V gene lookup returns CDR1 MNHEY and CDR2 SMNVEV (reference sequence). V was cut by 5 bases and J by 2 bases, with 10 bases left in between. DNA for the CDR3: TGTGCCAGCAGTCCGGGGATTCCCTACGAGCAGTACTTC. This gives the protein CASSPGIPYEQYF.

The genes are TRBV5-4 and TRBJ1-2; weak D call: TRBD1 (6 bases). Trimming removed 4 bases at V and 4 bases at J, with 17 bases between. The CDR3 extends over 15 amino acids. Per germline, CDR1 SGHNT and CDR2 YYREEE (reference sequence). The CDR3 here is CASSDGRGAGYGYTF. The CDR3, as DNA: TGTGCCAGCAGCGACGGACGGGGGGCGGGCTATGGCTACACCTTC. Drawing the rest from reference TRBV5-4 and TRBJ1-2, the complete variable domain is ETGVTQSPTHLIKTRGQQVTLRCSSQSGHNTVSWYQQALGQGPQFIFQYYREEENGRGNFPPRFSGLQFPNYSSELNVNALELDDSALYLCASSDGRGAGYGYTFGSGTRLTVV.

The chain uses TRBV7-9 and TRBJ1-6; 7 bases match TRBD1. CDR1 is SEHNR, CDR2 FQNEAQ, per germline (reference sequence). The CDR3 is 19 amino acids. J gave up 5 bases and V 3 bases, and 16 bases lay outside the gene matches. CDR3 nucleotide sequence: TGTGCCAGCAGCTTTAGTGTTTCTAAACAGGGGTACAATAATTCACCCCTCCACTTT. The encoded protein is CASSFSVSKQGYNNSPLHF.

CDR3 protein: CASSQGLAGGLAYNEQFF. The CDR3 DNA reads TGCGCCAGCAGCCAGGGACTAGCGGGGGGGCTGGCCTACAATGAGCAGTTCTTC. The V gene is TRBV4-1, the J gene TRBJ2-1, with 16 nucleotides matching TRBD2. Germline CDR1 MGHRA, CDR2 YSYEKL. V shed 3 bases, J shed 2 bases, and the junction held 4 bases outside the gene matches. CDR3 size: 18 residues.

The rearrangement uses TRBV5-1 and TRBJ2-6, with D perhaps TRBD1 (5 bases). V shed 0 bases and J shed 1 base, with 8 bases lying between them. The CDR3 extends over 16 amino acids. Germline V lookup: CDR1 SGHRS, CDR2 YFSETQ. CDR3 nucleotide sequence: TGCGCCAGCAGCTTGGCGTCAGGGTCTGGGGCCAACGTCCTGACTTTC. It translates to CASSLASGSGANVLTF.

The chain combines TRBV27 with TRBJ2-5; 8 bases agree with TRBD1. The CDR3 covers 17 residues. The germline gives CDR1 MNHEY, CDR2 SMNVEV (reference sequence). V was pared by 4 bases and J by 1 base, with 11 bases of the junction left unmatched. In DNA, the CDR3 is TGTGCCAGCAGTTCACGTCGGACAGGGTTGTCCCAAGAGACCCAGTACTTC. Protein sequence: CASSSRRTGLSQETQYF.

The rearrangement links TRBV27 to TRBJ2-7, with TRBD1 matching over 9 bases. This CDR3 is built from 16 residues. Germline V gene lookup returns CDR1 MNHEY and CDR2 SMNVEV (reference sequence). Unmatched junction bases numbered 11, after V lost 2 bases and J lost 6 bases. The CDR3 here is CASSLGGQGLPGEQYF. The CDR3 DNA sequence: TGTGCCAGCAGTTTAGGGGGACAGGGACTTCCCGGCGAGCAGTACTTC.

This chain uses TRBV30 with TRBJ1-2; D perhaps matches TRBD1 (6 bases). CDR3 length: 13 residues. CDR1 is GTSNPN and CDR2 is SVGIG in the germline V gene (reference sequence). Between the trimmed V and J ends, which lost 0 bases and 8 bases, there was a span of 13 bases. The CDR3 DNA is TGTGCCTGGAGTGTAAACAGGGTGGACGGCTACACCTTC. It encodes CAWSVNRVDGYTF.

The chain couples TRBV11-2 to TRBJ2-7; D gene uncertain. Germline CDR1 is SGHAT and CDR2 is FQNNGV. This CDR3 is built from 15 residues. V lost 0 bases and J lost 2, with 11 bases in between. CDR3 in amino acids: CASSLEQAPPYEQYF. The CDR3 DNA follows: TGTGCCAGCAGCTTAGAGCAGGCTCCTCCCTACGAGCAGTACTTC. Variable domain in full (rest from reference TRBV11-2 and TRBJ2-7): EAGVAQSPRYKIIEKRQSVAFWCNPISGHATLYWYQQILGQGPKLLIQFQNNGVVDDSQLPKDRFSAERLKGVDSTLKIQPAKLEDSAVYLCASSLEQAPPYEQYFGPGTRLTVT.

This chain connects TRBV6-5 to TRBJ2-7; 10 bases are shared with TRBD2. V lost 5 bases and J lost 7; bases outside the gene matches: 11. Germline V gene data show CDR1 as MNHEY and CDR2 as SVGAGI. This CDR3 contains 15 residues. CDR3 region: CASSRAAGGPIEQYF. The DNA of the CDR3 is TGTGCCAGCAGTCGGGCAGCGGGGGGGCCGATTGAGCAGTACTTC.

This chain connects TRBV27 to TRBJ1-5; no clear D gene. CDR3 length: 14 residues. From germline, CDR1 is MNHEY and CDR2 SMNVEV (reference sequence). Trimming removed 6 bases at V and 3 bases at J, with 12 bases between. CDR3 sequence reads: CASREGGSNQPQHF. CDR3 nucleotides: TGTGCCAGCAGGGAAGGAGGGTCCAATCAGCCCCAGCATTTT.